Shown below are 24 T cell receptor beta chains from a single sample sequenced in a study of shared clonotypes between healthy human individuals. Clones were read by immunoSEQ multiplex PCR, and TCRdb kept only the in-frame ones, dropping some. The data show around 2,000,000 clones, roughly 94% seen once. Sequencing input: naive CD4+ T cells sorted from blood. Described subset: CD45RA+ positively selected. The receptors were sampled from a man in his late teens or twenties in good health.

V gene TRBV6-6 combines with J gene TRBJ2-7; TRBD2 matches 10 bases. The CDR3 sequence is 14 residues long. V dropped 6 bases and J dropped 1; count of bases not matched to a gene: 3. Germline CDR1 is MNHNY and CDR2 is SVGAGI (reference sequence). The CDR3 DNA reads as TGTGCCAGCAGCTCGGGACTAGCGTCCTACGAGCAGTACTTC. This sequence encodes CASSSGLASYEQYF.

The gene calls are TRBV28 and TRBJ1-1; TRBD1 is a possible D gene (6 bases). Trimming shortened V by 7 bases and J by 0 bases, and 12 bases separated the two germline ends. The germline CDR1 and CDR2 sequences are MDHEN and SYDVKM. The CDR3 runs 14 residues. The DNA of the CDR3 is TGTGCCAGCACCACGGGGGACATGAACACTGAAGCTTTCTTT. It codes for CASTTGDMNTEAFF. Drawing the rest from reference TRBV28 and TRBJ1-1, the complete variable domain is DVKVTQSSRYLVKRTGEKVFLECVQDMDHENMFWYRQDPGLGLRLIYFSYDVKMKEKGDIPEGYSVSREKKERFSLILESASTNQTSMYLCASTTGDMNTEAFFGQGTRLTVV.

V is TRBV30 and J is TRBJ1-5, with D hard to call. The V gene lost 3 bases and the J gene lost 3 bases, with 12 bases spanning the gap. This CDR3 is 14 amino acids long. Germline CDR1 GTSNPN, CDR2 SVGIG (reference sequence). This chain's CDR3 is CAWSQTENNQPQHF. CDR3 sequence (DNA): TGTGCCTGGAGCCAAACAGAAAACAATCAGCCCCAGCATTTT.

V and J are TRBV6-1 and TRBJ2-6; tentative D call: TRBD2 (5 bases). V was cut by 6 bases and J by 2 bases, with 11 bases left in between. This CDR3 has 15 amino acids. Germline assignment: CDR1 MNHNS and CDR2 SASEGT. The CDR3 DNA reads TGTGCCAGCAGCGACTACCAGCCTGGGGCCAACGTCCTGACTTTC. Translating gives CASSDYQPGANVLTF.

Points on this clone: At the DNA level, this CDR3 is encoded by other sequences in the same sample as well. V is TRBV10-2 and J is TRBJ1-5; unclear D gene. Trimming removed 6 bases from V and 4 bases from J, with 7 bases in between. This CDR3 comprises 12 residues. Germline V gene data show CDR1 as WSHSY and CDR2 as SAAADI. The CDR3 DNA reads as TGCGCCAGCAGCTCGGGTAATCAGCCCCAGCATTTT. Protein: CASSSGNQPQHF.

V usage is TRBV28 and J usage is TRBJ1-3, with D possibly being TRBD1 (5 bases). CDR3 length equals 16 residues. Germline-derived CDR1 and CDR2 are MDHEN and SYDVKM. The ends were cut back, 2 bases at V and 4 bases at J, with 15 bases in the middle. The chain's CDR3 is CASSLISGFPGNTIYF. The CDR3 nucleotides read TGTGCCAGCAGTTTAATTTCAGGGTTCCCCGGAAACACCATATATTTT.

The chain recombines TRBV28 with TRBJ2-7; D ambiguous. The germline V gene encodes CDR1 MDHEN and CDR2 SYDVKM. This CDR3 is built from 13 residues. Deletions cut 2 bases from V and 4 bases from J, with 9 bases between. The CDR3 sequence is CASSLRTEYEQYF. The CDR3, as DNA: TGTGCCAGCAGTTTAAGAACAGAGTACGAGCAGTACTTC.

CDR3 sequence (DNA): TGTGCCAGCAGTGAATTAAGGGGGGAGCTGTTTTTT. Translated: CASSELRGELFF. This sequence joins TRBV6-1 and TRBJ2-2; D remains ambiguous. With 2 bases removed from V and 8 bases from J, the gap between germline ends came to 6 bases. CDR3 length equals 12 residues. Germline loops: CDR1 MNHNS, CDR2 SASEGT.

V is TRBV11-2 and J is TRBJ2-3; 12 bases are a match to TRBD1. Germline CDR1 is SGHAT and CDR2 is FQNNGV. The CDR3 loop spans 15 amino acids. Trimming removed 6 bases from V and 4 bases from J; junction bases left unmatched: 5. The CDR3 DNA follows: TGTGCCAGCAGTCCCGGGACAGGGGGCCCAGATACGCAGTATTTT. Protein product: CASSPGTGGPDTQYF.

V is TRBV25-1 and J is TRBJ2-1; TRBD2 might be the D (5 bases). Trimming removed 7 bases at V and 5 bases at J, with 12 bases between. The germline V gene encodes CDR1 MGHDK and CDR2 SYGVNS. The CDR3 consists of 13 residues. The CDR3 here is CASKNGNHNEQFF. The CDR3 region has the DNA TGTGCCAGCAAGAACGGGAACCACAATGAGCAGTTCTTC.

The V call is TRBV10-1, the J call TRBJ2-4; the D gene is possibly TRBD2 (6 bases). V dropped 3 bases and J dropped 1 base, with 10 bases sitting between them. Germline CDR1 WNHNN, CDR2 SYGVQD (reference sequence). The length of the CDR3 is 15 residues. The CDR3 DNA reads TGCGCCAGCAGTGACCCGGGAGAGGCCAAAAACATTCAGTACTTC. Translating it yields CASSDPGEAKNIQYF.

This clone occurred once. The genes are TRBV7-2 and TRBJ1-1, with no clear D. Between the trimmed V and J ends, which lost 5 bases and 0 bases, there was a span of 7 bases. Germline lookup yields CDR1 SGHTA and CDR2 FQGNSA. The CDR3 has 13 residues. The CDR3 DNA sequence: TGTGCCAGCAGCGACACCATGAACACTGAAGCTTTCTTT. It is translated as CASSDTMNTEAFF.

The chain is built from TRBV7-9 and TRBJ2-1, with TRBD1 matching 8 bases. V dropped 2 bases and J dropped 9; count of bases not matched to a gene: 3. Germline CDR1 reads SEHNR; CDR2 reads FQNEAQ (reference sequence). The CDR3 has 13 amino acids. CDR3 protein: CASSLRQGFEQFF. CDR3 DNA sequence: TGTGCCAGCAGCTTAAGACAGGGGTTTGAGCAGTTCTTC.

The genes are TRBV18 and TRBJ1-6, with D unresolved. Trimming left V 6 bases short and J 7 bases short, with 13 bases between. This CDR3 has 14 amino acids. Germline V lookup: CDR1 KGHSH, CDR2 LQKENI. CDR3 protein: CASSLDMYNSPLHF. CDR3 nucleotides: TGTGCCAGCTCCCTTGACATGTACAATTCACCCCTCCACTTT.

The V call is TRBV30, the J call TRBJ2-3; TRBD1 or TRBD2 may be the D gene (5 bases each). This CDR3 has 13 residues. Germline values: CDR1 GTSNPN, CDR2 SVGIG (reference sequence). The V and J ends lost 3 bases and 14 bases respectively, with 21 bases between them. CDR3: CAWRDGPGAIGYF. As DNA, the CDR3 is TGTGCCTGGAGAGACGGACCCGGGGCTATCGGGTATTTT.

In the case of this clone: The same CDR3 can be traced to other DNA sequences in this sample. This chain links TRBV7-2 with TRBJ1-2; D not certain. The germline V gene encodes CDR1 SGHTA and CDR2 FQGNSA. The CDR3 runs to 14 residues. V lost 4 bases and J lost 1, with 10 bases in between. CDR3 coding DNA: TGTGCCAGCAGCTCCGGAGCAAGTAACTATGGCTACACCTTC. This sequence encodes CASSSGASNYGYTF.

The chain uses TRBV18 and TRBJ2-5; D might be TRBD1 (5 bases). CDR3 size: 12 residues. CDR1 and CDR2 from the germline V gene are KGHSH and LQKENI. The V end was cut by 2 bases, the J end by 6 bases, with 7 bases between. This chain's CDR3 is CASSPVGQTQYF. The CDR3 nucleotides read TGTGCCAGCTCACCAGTGGGGCAGACCCAGTACTTC.

The sample holds a few counts of this clone. The chain uses TRBV2 and TRBJ1-6; D is ambiguous. The CDR3 has 12 amino acids. Trimming removed 7 bases from V and 7 bases from J, with 8 bases in between. Germline CDR1 SNHLY, CDR2 FYNNEI. The CDR3 region is CASNLLNSPLHF. The CDR3 DNA is TGTGCCAGCAATTTACTCAATTCACCCCTCCACTTT.

The chain employs TRBV6-1 and TRBJ1-4; D gene ambiguous. This CDR3 contains 14 residues. Germline CDR1 is MNHNS and CDR2 is SASEGT. Trimming took off 4 bases at V and 7 bases at J, with 13 bases between the two ends. DNA for the CDR3: TGTGCCAGCAGTGTTCTTCAGTCCCCTGAAAAACTGTTTTTT. Protein product: CASSVLQSPEKLFF.

The chain combines TRBV7-9 with TRBJ2-1; 8 bases line up with TRBD2. Trimming cost V 6 bases and J 3 bases; bases outside gene matches: 7. Per the germline V gene, CDR1 is SEHNR and CDR2 is FQNEAQ (reference sequence). The length of the CDR3 is 15 residues. In nucleotides, the CDR3 is TGTGCCAGCAGTCGTAGCGGGGCCTACTACAATGAGCAGTTCTTC. Its translation is CASSRSGAYYNEQFF.

Concerning this clone itself: Other DNA sequences of this sample code for an identical CDR3. This rearrangement joins TRBV6-5 to TRBJ2-3; D gene unclear. Trimming shortened V by 5 bases and J by 1 base, and 7 bases separated the two germline ends. CDR1 is MNHEY and CDR2 is SVGAGI in the germline V gene. This CDR3 spans 13 amino acids. CDR3 coding DNA: TGTGCCAGCAGTCGCGGACGCACAGATACGCAGTATTTT. Its protein is CASSRGRTDTQYF.

The gene calls are TRBV2 and TRBJ2-3; 13 bases are shared with TRBD2. CDR1 and CDR2 (germline): SNHLY, FYNNEI. The CDR3 is 15 residues long. V was clipped by 2 bases and J by 11 bases; unmatched bases: 7. CDR3 region: CASSERGLAGVRQYF. CDR3 DNA sequence: TGTGCCAGCAGTGAAAGAGGACTAGCGGGAGTGAGGCAGTATTTT.

This clone was counted once. The identical CDR3 is also encoded by other nucleotide sequences in the sample. The rearrangement links TRBV29-1 to TRBJ2-7; D call uncertain. Trimming removed 1 base from V and 3 bases from J, with 4 bases in between. Germline CDR1 reads SQVTM; CDR2 reads ANQGSEA. The CDR3 contains 11 residues. CDR3 in amino acids: CSVEGGYEQYF. CDR3 nucleotide sequence: TGCAGCGTTGAAGGGGGCTACGAGCAGTACTTC.

This chain joins TRBV11-2 and TRBJ2-7, with TRBD1 as a possible D gene (6 bases). The CDR3 runs to 13 residues. Trimming stripped 4 bases from V and 3 bases from J, with 10 bases between. Germline values: CDR1 SGHAT, CDR2 FQNNGV. CDR3 loop: CASSYTDSYEQYF. The CDR3 DNA is TGTGCCAGCAGCTACACGGACAGCTACGAGCAGTACTTC.